This TCR beta chain stems from a study of T cell changes during pregnancy in multiple sclerosis. The data were produced by immunoSEQ multiplex PCR, yet TCRdb's version contains in-frame clones alone and is incomplete. The table includes under 35,000 clones, approximately 81% detected once. Sequencing used CD8+ T cells from peripheral blood mononuclear cells, obtained after pregnancy. The TCR was taken from a female donor with multiple sclerosis, enrolled in a pregnancy study.

DNA for the CDR3: TGTGCCAGCAGTGAAGCAGGTACAGGGGCCACTGAAGCTTTCTTT. Residues: CASSEAGTGATEAFF. The V call is TRBV6-1, the J call TRBJ1-1; TRBD1 matches at 7 bases. Trimming removed 0 bases from V and 4 bases from J; junction bases left unmatched: 5. The CDR3 consists of 15 residues. CDR1 is MNHNS and CDR2 is SASEGT in the germline V gene.